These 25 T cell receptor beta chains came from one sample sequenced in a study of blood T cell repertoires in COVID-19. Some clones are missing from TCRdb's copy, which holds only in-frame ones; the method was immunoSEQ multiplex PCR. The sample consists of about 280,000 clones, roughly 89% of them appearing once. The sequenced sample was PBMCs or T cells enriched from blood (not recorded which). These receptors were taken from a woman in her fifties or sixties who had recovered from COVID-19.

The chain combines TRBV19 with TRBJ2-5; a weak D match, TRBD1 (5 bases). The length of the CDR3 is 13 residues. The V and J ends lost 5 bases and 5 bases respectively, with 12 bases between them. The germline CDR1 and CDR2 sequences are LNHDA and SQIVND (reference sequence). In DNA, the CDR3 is TGTGCCAGTAGTTCAGGGTTTGGGGAGACCCAGTACTTC. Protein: CASSSGFGETQYF.

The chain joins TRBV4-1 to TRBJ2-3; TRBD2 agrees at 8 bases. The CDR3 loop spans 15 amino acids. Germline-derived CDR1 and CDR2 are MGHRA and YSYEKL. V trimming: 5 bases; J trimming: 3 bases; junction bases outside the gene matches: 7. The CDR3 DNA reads TGCGCCAGCAGCTCCTTTAGCGGGACAACAGATACGCAGTATTTT. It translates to CASSSFSGTTDTQYF.

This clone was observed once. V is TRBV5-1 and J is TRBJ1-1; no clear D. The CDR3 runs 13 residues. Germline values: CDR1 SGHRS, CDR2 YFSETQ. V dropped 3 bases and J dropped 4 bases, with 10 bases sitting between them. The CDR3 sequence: CASSSGSRTEAFF. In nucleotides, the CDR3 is TGCGCCAGCAGCTCCGGGAGTCGCACTGAAGCTTTCTTT.

This CDR3 is CASSKDRVASNTGELFF. CDR3 nucleotides: TGTGCCAGCAGCAAAGACCGGGTAGCGAGCAACACCGGGGAGCTGTTTTTT. This chain links TRBV7-9 with TRBJ2-2, with a possible D match to TRBD2 (5 bases). Germline V gene sequence: CDR1 SEHNR, CDR2 FQNEAQ (reference sequence). This CDR3 is 17 amino acids long. Trimming removed 5 bases at V and 2 bases at J, with 18 bases between. The variable domain in full, with the rest retrieved from reference TRBV7-9 and TRBJ2-2, is DTGVSQNPRHKITKRGQNVTFRCDPISEHNRLYWYRQTLGQGPEFLTYFQNEAQLEKSRLLSDRFSAERPKGSFSTLEIQRTEQGDSAMYLCASSKDRVASNTGELFFGEGSRLTVL.

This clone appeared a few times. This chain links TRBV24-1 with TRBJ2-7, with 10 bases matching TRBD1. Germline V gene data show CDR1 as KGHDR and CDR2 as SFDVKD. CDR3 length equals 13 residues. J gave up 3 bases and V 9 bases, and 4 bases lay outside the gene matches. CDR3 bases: TGTGCCACCCAAGGACAGGGGGTCTACGAGCAGTACTTC. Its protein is CATQGQGVYEQYF.

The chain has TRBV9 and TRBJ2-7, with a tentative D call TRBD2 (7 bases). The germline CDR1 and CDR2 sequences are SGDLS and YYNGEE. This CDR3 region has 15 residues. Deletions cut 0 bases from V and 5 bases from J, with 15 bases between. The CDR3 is CASSVALGGAHEQYF. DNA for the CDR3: TGTGCCAGCAGCGTAGCTCTGGGGGGGGCCCACGAGCAGTACTTC.

DNA of the CDR3: TGTGCCACCAGTGATACAGGGGGCGAACACGAGCAGTACTTC. It specifies CATSDTGGEHEQYF. This chain joins TRBV24-1 and TRBJ2-7, with TRBD1 matching 9 bases. V shed 3 bases and J 5 bases; nucleotides not matched to a gene: 4. CDR1 and CDR2 from the germline V gene are KGHDR and SFDVKD. The CDR3 is made up of 14 amino acids.

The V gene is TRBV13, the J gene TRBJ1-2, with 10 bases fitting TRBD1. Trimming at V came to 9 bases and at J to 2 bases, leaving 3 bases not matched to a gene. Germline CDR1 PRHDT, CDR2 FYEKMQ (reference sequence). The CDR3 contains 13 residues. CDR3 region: CASRQGANYGYTF. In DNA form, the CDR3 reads TGTGCCAGTAGACAGGGGGCGAACTATGGCTACACCTTC.

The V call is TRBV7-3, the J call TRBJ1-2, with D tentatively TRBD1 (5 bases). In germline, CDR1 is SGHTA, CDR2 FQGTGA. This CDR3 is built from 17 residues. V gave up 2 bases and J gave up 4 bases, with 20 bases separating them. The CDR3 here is CASSLGLGEGTVYGYTF. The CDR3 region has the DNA TGTGCCAGCAGCTTAGGGTTAGGGGAGGGGACCGTCTATGGCTACACCTTC.

In nucleotides, the CDR3 is TGTGCCTGGAGTGTTTCTAGCGGTAGTTACGAGCAGTACTTC. Protein product: CAWSVSSGSYEQYF. The chain carries TRBV30 and TRBJ2-7; 7 bases fit TRBD2. Germline values: CDR1 GTSNPN, CDR2 SVGIG (reference sequence). V shed 0 bases, J shed 4 bases, and the junction held 6 bases outside the gene matches. The CDR3 loop spans 14 amino acids.

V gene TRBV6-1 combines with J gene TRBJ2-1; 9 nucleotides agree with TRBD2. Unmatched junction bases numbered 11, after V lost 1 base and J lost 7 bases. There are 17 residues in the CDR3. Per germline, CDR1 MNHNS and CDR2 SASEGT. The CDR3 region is CASSEGRWWREGNEQFF. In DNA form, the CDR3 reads TGTGCCAGCAGTGAAGGTCGGTGGTGGCGGGAGGGGAATGAGCAGTTCTTC.

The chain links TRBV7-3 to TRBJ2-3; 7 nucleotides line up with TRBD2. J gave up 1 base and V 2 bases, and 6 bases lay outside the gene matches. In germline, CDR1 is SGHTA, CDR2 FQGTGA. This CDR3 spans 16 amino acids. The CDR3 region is CASSLFGSGGTDTQYF. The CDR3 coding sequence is TGTGCCAGCAGCTTATTTGGGAGCGGGGGCACAGATACGCAGTATTTT.

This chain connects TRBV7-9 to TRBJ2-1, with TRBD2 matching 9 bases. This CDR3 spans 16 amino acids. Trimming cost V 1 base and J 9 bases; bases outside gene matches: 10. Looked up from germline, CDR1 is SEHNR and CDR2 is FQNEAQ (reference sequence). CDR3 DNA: TGTGCCAGCAGCTTAGAACTTAGCGGGGGCGGCGGTGAGCAGTTCTTC. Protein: CASSLELSGGGGEQFF.

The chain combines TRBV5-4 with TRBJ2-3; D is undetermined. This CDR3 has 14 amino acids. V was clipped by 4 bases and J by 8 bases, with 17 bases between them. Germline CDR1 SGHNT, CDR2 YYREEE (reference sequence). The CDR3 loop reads CASSTVLDLGTQYF. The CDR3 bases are TGTGCCAGCAGCACGGTATTAGATCTAGGTACGCAGTATTTT.

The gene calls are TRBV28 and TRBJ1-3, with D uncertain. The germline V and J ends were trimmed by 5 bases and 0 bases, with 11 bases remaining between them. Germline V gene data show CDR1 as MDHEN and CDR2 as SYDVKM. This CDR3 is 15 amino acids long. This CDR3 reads CASSTSSPSGNTIYF. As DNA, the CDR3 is TGTGCCAGCAGTACATCATCCCCCTCTGGAAACACCATATATTTT. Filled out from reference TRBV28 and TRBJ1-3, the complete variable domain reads DVKVTQSSRYLVKRTGEKVFLECVQDMDHENMFWYRQDPGLGLRLIYFSYDVKMKEKGDIPEGYSVSREKKERFSLILESASTNQTSMYLCASSTSSPSGNTIYFGEGSWLTVV.

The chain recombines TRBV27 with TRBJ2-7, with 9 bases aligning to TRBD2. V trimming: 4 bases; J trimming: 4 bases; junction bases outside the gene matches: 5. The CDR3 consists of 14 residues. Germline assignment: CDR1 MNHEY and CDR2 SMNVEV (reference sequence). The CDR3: CASSSSGAQYEQYF. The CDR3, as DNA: TGTGCCAGCAGTTCTAGCGGGGCCCAATACGAGCAGTACTTC.

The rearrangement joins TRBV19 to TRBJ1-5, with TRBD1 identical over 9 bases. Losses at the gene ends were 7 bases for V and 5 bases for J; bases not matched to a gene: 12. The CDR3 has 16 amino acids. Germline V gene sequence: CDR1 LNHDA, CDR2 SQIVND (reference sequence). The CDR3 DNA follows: TGTGCCAGTATTAACACCGGGACAGGGATCTATCAGCCCCAGCATTTT. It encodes CASINTGTGIYQPQHF.

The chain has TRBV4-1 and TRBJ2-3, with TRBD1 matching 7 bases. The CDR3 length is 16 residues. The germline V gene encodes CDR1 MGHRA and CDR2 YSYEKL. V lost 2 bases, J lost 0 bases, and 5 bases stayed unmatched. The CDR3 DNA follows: TGCGCCAGCAGCCAACTACAGGGGTCGAGCACAGATACGCAGTATTTT. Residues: CASSQLQGSSTDTQYF.

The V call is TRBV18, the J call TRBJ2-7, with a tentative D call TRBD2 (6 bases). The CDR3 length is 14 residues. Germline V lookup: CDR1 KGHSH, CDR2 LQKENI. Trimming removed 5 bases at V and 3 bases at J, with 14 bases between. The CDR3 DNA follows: TGTGCCAGCTCAAAAGCGGGCAGCCTCTACGAGCAGTACTTC. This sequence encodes CASSKAGSLYEQYF. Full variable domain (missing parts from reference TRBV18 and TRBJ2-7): NAGVMQNPRHLVRRRGQEARLRCSPMKGHSHVYWYRQLPEEGLKFMVYLQKENIIDESGMPKERFSAEFPKEGPSILRIQQVVRGDSAAYFCASSKAGSLYEQYFGPGTRLTVT.

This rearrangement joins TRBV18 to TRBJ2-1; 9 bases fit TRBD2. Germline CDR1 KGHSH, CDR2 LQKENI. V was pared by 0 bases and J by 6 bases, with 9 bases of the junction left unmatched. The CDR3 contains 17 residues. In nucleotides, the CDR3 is TGTGCCAGCTCACCACCGCGCGGGAGGGCGATCTTCAATGAGCAGTTCTTC. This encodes CASSPPRGRAIFNEQFF.

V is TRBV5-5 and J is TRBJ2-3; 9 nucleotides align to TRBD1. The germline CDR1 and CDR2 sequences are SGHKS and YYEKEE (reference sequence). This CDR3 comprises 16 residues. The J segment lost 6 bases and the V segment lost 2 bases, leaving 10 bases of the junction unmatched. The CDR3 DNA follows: TGTGCCAGCAGCTTACCCGGGACAGGGCTCCTGGATACGCAGTATTTT. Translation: CASSLPGTGLLDTQYF.

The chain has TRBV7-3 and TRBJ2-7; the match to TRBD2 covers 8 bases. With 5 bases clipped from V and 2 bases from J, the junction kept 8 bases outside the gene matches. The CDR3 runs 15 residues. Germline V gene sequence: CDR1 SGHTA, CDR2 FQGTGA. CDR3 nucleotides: TGTGCCAGCAGCCCTTCTAGCGGGCTAGCCTACGAGCAGTACTTC. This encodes CASSPSSGLAYEQYF.

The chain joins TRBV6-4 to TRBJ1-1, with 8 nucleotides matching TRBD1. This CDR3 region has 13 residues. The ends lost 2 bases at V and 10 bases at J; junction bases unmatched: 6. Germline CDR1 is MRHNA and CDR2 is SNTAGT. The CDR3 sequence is CASSDGWTGRAFF. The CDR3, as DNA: TGTGCCAGCAGTGACGGGTGGACAGGGAGAGCTTTCTTT.

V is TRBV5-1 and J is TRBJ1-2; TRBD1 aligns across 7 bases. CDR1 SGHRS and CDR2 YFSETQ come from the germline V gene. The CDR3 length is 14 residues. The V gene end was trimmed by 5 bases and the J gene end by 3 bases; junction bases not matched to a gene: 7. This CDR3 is CASSSTGVDYGYTF. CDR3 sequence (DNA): TGCGCCAGCAGTTCCACAGGGGTCGACTATGGCTACACCTTC.

CDR3 residues: CASSERIRGHRSANYGYTF. CDR3 nucleotides: TGTGCCAGCAGCGAAAGAATCAGGGGGCACCGATCTGCTAACTATGGCTACACCTTC. The J gene is TRBJ1-2, the V gene TRBV5-5; the match to TRBD1 covers 8 bases. Per germline, CDR1 SGHKS and CDR2 YYEKEE (reference sequence). J was trimmed by 0 bases and V by 4 bases; bases with no gene match: 17. This CDR3 spans 19 amino acids.